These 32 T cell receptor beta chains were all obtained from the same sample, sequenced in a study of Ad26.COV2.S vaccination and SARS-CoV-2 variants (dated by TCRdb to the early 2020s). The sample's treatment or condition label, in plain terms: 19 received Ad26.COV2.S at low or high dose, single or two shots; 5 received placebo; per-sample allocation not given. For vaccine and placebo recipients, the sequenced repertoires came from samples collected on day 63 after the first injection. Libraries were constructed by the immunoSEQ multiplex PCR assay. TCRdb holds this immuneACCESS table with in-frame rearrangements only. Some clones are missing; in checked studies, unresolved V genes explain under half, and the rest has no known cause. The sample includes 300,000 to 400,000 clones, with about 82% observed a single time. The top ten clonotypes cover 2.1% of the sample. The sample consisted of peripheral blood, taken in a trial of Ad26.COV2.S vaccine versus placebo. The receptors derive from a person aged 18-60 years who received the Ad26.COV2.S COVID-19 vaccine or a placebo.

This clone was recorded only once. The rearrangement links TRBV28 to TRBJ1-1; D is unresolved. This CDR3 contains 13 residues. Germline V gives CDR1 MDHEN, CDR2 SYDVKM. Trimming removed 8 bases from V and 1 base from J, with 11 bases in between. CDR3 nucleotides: TGTGCCAGCTATACAAACAGGAACACTGAAGCTTTCTTT. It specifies CASYTNRNTEAFF. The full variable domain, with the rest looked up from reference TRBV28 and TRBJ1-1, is DVKVTQSSRYLVKRTGEKVFLECVQDMDHENMFWYRQDPGLGLRLIYFSYDVKMKEKGDIPEGYSVSREKKERFSLILESASTNQTSMYLCASYTNRNTEAFFGQGTRLTVV.

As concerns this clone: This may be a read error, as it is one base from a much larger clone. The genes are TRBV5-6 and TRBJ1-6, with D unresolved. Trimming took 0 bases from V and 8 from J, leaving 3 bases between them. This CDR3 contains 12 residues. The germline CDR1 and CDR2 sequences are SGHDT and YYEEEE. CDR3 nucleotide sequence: TGTGCCAGCAGCTTGGGCGATTCACCCCTCCACTTT. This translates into CASSLGDSPLHF.

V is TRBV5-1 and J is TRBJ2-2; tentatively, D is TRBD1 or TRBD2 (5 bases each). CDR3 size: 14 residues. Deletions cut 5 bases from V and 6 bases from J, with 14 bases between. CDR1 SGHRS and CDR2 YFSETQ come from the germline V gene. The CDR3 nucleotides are TGCGCCAGCAGGGGGGTGCCGGGCTCCGGGGAGCTGTTTTTT. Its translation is CASRGVPGSGELFF.

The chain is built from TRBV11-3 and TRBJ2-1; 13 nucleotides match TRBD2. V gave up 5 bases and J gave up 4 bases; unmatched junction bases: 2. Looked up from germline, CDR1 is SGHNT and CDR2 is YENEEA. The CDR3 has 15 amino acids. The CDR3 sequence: CASSTSGGAYNEQFF. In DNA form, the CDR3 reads TGTGCCAGCAGCACTAGCGGGGGGGCTTACAATGAGCAGTTCTTC.

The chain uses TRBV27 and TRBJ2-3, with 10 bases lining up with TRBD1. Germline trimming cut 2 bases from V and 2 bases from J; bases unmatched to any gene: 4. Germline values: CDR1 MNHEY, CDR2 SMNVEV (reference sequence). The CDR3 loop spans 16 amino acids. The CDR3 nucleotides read TGTGCCAGCAGTTTAGACAGGGGGCATGCCACAGATACGCAGTATTTT. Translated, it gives CASSLDRGHATDTQYF.

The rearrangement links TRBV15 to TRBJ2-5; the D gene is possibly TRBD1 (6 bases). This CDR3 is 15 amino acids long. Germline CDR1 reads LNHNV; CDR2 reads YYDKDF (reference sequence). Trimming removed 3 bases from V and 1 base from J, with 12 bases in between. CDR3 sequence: CATSSGTSSQETQYF. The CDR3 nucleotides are TGTGCCACCAGCAGTGGGACAAGCAGCCAAGAGACCCAGTACTTC.

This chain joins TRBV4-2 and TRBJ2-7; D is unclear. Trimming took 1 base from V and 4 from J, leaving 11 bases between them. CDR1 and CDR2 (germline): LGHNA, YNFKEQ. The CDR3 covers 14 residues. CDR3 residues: CASSQVDEKYEQYF. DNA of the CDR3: TGTGCCAGCAGCCAAGTAGATGAGAAATACGAGCAGTACTTC.

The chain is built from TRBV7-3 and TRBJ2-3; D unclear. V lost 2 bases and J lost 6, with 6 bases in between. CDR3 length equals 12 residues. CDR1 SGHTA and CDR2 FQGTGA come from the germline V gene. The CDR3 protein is CASSLPQDTQYF. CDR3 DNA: TGTGCCAGCAGCTTACCCCAGGATACGCAGTATTTT.

The CDR3: CASSPRVIAGGRNEQFF. The CDR3 coding sequence is TGTGCCAGCAGCCCAAGGGTCATAGCGGGGGGGCGGAATGAGCAGTTCTTC. This chain links TRBV11-2 with TRBJ2-1; 11 nucleotides match TRBD2. Germline CDR1 SGHAT, CDR2 FQNNGV. CDR3 length equals 17 residues. V lost 5 bases and J lost 7; bases outside the gene matches: 13. The full variable domain, its missing parts supplied by reference TRBV11-2 and TRBJ2-1, is EAGVAQSPRYKIIEKRQSVAFWCNPISGHATLYWYQQILGQGPKLLIQFQNNGVVDDSQLPKDRFSAERLKGVDSTLKIQPAKLEDSAVYLCASSPRVIAGGRNEQFFGPGTRLTVL.

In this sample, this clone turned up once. The CDR3 loop reads CSVIQGLGDEQYF. In DNA form, the CDR3 reads TGCAGCGTTATACAGGGTTTAGGCGACGAGCAGTACTTC. This rearrangement joins TRBV29-1 to TRBJ2-7; maybe TRBD1 (6 bases). V was shortened by 5 bases and J by 5 bases, with 16 bases between the two germline ends. The CDR3 extends over 13 amino acids. Germline CDR1 is SQVTM and CDR2 is ANQGSEA.

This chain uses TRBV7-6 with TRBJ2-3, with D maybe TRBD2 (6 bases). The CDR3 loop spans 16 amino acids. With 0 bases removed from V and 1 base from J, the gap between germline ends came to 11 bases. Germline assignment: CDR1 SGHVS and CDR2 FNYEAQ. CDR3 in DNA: TGTGCCAGCAGCTTAGCGGGAGGTGTACGCACAGATACGCAGTATTTT. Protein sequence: CASSLAGGVRTDTQYF.

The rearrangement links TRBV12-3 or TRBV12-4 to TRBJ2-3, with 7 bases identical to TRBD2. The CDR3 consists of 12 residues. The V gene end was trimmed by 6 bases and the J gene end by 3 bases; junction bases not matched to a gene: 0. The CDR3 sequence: CASRGGTDTQYF. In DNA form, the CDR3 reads TGTGCCAGCAGGGGGGGGACAGATACGCAGTATTTT.

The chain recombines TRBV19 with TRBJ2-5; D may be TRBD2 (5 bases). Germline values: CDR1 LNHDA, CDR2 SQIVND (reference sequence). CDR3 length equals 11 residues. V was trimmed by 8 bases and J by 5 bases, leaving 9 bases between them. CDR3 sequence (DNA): TGTGCCAGTCGGGCGGGTGAGACCCAGTACTTC. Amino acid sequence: CASRAGETQYF.

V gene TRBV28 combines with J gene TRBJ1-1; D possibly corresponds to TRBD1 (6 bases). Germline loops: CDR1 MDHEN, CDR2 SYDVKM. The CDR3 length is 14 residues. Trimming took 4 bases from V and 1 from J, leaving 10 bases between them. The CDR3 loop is CASSSLRGNTEAFF. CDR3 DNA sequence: TGTGCCAGCAGTTCTCTCAGGGGGAACACTGAAGCTTTCTTT.

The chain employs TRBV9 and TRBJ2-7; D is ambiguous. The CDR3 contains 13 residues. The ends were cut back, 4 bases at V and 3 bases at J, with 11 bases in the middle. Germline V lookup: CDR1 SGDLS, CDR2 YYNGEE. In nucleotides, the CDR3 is TGTGCCAGCAGCCCCCAAGTCGGCTACGAGCAGTACTTC. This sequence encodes CASSPQVGYEQYF.

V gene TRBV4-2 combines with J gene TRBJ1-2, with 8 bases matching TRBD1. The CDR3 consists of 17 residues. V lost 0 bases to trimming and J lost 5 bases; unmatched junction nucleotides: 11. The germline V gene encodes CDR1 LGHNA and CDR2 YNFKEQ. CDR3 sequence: CASSQDSGAQGGYGYTF. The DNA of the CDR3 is TGTGCCAGCAGCCAAGATTCAGGGGCACAGGGGGGTTATGGCTACACCTTC.

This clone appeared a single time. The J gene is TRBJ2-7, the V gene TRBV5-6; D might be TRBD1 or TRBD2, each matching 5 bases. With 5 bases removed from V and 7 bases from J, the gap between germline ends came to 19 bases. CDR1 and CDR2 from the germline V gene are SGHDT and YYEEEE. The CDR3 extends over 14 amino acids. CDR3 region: CASRGDGLIGEQYF. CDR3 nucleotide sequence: TGTGCCAGCAGGGGGGACGGTTTGATTGGGGAGCAGTACTTC.

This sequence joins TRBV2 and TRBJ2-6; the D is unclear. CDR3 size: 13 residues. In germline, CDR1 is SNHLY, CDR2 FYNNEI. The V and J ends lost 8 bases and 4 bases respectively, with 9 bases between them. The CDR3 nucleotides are TGTGCCAGCGCAGGTACCGGGGCCAACGTCCTGACTTTC. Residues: CASAGTGANVLTF.

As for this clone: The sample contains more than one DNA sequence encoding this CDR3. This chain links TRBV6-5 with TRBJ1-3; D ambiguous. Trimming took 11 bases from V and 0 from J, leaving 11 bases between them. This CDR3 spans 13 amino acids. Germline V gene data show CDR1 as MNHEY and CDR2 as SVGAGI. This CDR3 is CASRRGSGNTIYF. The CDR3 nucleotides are TGTGCCTCACGCAGAGGCTCTGGAAACACCATATATTTT.

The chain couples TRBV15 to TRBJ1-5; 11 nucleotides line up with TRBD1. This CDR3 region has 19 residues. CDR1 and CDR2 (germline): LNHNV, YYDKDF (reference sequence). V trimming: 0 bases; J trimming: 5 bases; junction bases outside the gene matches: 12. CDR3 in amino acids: CATSRDWGFGTGGDQPQHF. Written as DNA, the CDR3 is TGTGCCACCAGCAGAGATTGGGGGTTCGGGACAGGGGGAGATCAGCCCCAGCATTTT.

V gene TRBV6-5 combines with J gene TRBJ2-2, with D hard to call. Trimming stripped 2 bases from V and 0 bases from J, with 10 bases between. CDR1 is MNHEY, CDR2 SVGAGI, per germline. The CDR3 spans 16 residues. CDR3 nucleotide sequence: TGTGCCAGCAGTTACACCTTTCCCTCGAACACCGGGGAGCTGTTTTTT. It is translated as CASSYTFPSNTGELFF.

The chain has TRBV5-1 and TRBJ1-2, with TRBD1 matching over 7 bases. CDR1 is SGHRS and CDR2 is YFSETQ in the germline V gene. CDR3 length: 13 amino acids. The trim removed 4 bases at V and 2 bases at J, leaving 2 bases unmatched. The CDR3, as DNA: TGCGCCAGCAGCGAGACAGGGAACTATGGCTACACCTTC. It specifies CASSETGNYGYTF.

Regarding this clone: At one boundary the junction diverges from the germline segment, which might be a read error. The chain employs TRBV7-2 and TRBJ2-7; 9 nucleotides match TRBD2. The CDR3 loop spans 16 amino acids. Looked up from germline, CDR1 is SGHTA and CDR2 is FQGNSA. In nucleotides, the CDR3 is TGTGTCAGCAGCTTAGGTCCTAGCGGGGATACCTACGAGCAGTACTTC. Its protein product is CVSSLGPSGDTYEQYF. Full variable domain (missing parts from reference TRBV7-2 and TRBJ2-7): GAGVSQSPSNKVTEKGKDVELRCDPISGHTALYWYRQSLGQGLEFLIYFQGNSAPDKSGLPSDRFSAERTGGSVSTLTIQRTQQEDSAVYLCVSSLGPSGDTYEQYFGPGTRLTVT.

CDR3 bases: TGTGCCAGCAGGGTAGCGGGGAATGCACAGGTTACGCAGTATTTT. It encodes CASRVAGNAQVTQYF. V usage is TRBV28 and J usage is TRBJ2-3, with 8 nucleotides matching TRBD2. CDR3 length equals 15 residues. Germline V gives CDR1 MDHEN, CDR2 SYDVKM. J lost 8 bases, V lost 6 bases, and 13 bases had no gene match.

In DNA, the CDR3 is TGTGCCAGCAGCCAAGGTATATCCGGGGCTGAAGCTTTCTTT. This gives the protein CASSQGISGAEAFF. The J gene is TRBJ1-1, the V gene TRBV3-1 (or the pseudogene TRBV3-2); D ambiguous. With 1 base removed from V and 6 bases from J, the gap between germline ends came to 12 bases. CDR1 and CDR2 (germline): LGHDT, YNNKEL (reference sequence). The CDR3 sequence is 14 residues long.

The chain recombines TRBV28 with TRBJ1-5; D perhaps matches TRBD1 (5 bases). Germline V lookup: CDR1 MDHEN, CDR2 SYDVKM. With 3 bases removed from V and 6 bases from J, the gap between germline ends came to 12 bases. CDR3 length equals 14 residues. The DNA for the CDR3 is TGTGCCAGCAGTTTGAGCAGGGAGGGTCAGCCCCAGCATTTT. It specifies CASSLSREGQPQHF.

CDR3 amino acids: CASRRGLADYEQYF. The CDR3 DNA follows: TGTGCCAGCAGGCGTGGACTAGCGGATTACGAGCAGTACTTC. V is TRBV6-5 and J is TRBJ2-7; 10 bases map to TRBD2. Trimming removed 6 bases from V and 4 bases from J; junction bases left unmatched: 6. Per germline, CDR1 MNHEY and CDR2 SVGAGI. The CDR3 contains 14 residues.

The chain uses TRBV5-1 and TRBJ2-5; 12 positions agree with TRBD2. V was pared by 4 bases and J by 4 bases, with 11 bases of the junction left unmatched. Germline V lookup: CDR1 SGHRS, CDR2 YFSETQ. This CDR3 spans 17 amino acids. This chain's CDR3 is CASSDPSGGAARETQYF. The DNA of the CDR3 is TGCGCCAGCAGCGATCCTAGCGGGGGGGCCGCGAGAGAGACCCAGTACTTC.

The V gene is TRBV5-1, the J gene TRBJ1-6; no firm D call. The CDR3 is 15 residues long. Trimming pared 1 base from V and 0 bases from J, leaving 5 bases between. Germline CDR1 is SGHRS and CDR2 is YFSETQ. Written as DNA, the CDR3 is TGCGCCAGCAGCTTGCCGAGCTCCTATAATTCACCCCTCCACTTT. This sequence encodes CASSLPSSYNSPLHF.

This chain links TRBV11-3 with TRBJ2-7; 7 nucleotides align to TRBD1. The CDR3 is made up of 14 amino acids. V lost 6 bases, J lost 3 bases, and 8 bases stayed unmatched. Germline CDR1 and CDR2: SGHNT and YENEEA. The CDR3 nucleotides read TGTGCCAGCAGTCCTAGGACAGGTGACTACGAGCAGTACTTC. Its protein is CASSPRTGDYEQYF.

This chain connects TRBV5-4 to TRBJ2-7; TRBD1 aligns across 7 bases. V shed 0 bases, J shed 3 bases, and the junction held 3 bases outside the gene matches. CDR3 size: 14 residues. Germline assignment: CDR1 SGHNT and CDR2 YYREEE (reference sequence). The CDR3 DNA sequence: TGTGCCAGCAGCTTGGCGGGACAGCACTACGAGCAGTACTTC. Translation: CASSLAGQHYEQYF.

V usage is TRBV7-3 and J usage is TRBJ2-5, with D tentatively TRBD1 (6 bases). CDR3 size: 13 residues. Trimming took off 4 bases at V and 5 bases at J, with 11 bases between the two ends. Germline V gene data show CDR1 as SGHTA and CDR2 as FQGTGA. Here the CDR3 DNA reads TGTGCCAGCAGCTCAGGGGCGGCGGAGACCCAGTACTTC. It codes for CASSSGAAETQYF.